The sequence of this TCR beta chain was determined in a study of blood T cell repertoires in COVID-19. The CDR3 is 11 residues long. Trimming cost V 5 bases and J 3 bases, with 5 bases left between them. Germline lookup yields CDR1 PRHDT and CDR2 FYEKMQ (reference sequence). Method: immunoSEQ multiplex PCR; TCRdb's copy keeps in-frame clones and lacks some. The sample lists about 380,000 clones, 70% to 90% occurring once. Sequenced material: PBMCs or T cells enriched from blood (not recorded which). The TCR comes from a man between 25 and 39 years old who had recovered from COVID-19. This sequence joins TRBV13 and TRBJ2-7; D call uncertain. The CDR3 spells CASSLNYEQYF. The CDR3 nucleotides read TGTGCCAGCAGCCTAAACTACGAGCAGTACTTC.